One sample yielded the 27 T cell receptor beta chains listed below, sequenced in a study of sequential checkpoint blockade in melanoma. Noted treatment: randomized to nivolumab then ipilimumab (arm A) or the reverse (arm B). Some clones are missing from TCRdb's copy, which holds only in-frame ones; the method was immunoSEQ multiplex PCR. The repertoire holds tens of thousands of clones, with more than 80% as singletons. The specimen was CD8+ T cells sorted from blood (inferred from file names), collected from a patient given nivolumab and ipilimumab in sequence. The receptors derive from a human donor with melanoma.

This chain joins TRBV2 and TRBJ1-1, with unresolved D. V was shortened by 7 bases and J by 1 base, with 7 bases between the two germline ends. Germline CDR1 is SNHLY and CDR2 is FYNNEI. The CDR3 runs 12 residues. The CDR3 region is CASMRRNTEAFF. The CDR3 coding sequence is TGTGCCAGCATGAGGAGGAACACTGAAGCTTTCTTT.

This chain uses TRBV30 with TRBJ2-5; maybe TRBD2 (5 bases). The J call is in doubt because the DNA end fits TRBJ2-7 better. This CDR3 region has 14 residues. Per the germline V gene, CDR1 is GTSNPN and CDR2 is SVGIG (reference sequence). For the CDR3, the DNA is TGTGCCTGGAGTGTGGGAGCCTTCTCCTACGAGCAGTACTTC. It yields the protein CAWSVGAFSYEQYF.

The rearrangement links TRBV6-5 to TRBJ1-1; 8 bases agree with TRBD1. This CDR3 has 15 amino acids. Germline CDR1 MNHEY, CDR2 SVGAGI. Trimming took 1 base from V and 4 from J; bases not matched to a gene: 5. Here the CDR3 reads CASSYFRGQLTEAFF. CDR3 in DNA: TGTGCCAGCAGTTACTTCAGGGGGCAGCTCACTGAAGCTTTCTTT.

The V gene is TRBV5-8, the J gene TRBJ2-7, with TRBD1 as a possible D gene (5 bases). The CDR3 loop spans 14 amino acids. The germline V gene encodes CDR1 SGHTS and CDR2 YDEGEE. V gave up 1 base and J gave up 2 bases, with 10 bases separating them. The DNA of the CDR3 is TGTGCCAGCAGCTTGTCAGGGTTCACCTACGAGCAGTACTTC. Protein product: CASSLSGFTYEQYF.

This clone has a single count. V gene TRBV28 combines with J gene TRBJ1-1; TRBD1 matches at 7 bases. The germline CDR1 and CDR2 sequences are MDHEN and SYDVKM. V dropped 4 bases and J dropped 3; count of bases not matched to a gene: 5. The CDR3 loop spans 14 amino acids. The CDR3 loop reads CASSSSGTDTEAFF. DNA of the CDR3: TGTGCCAGCAGTTCCTCCGGGACAGACACTGAAGCTTTCTTT.

J is TRBJ1-2 and V is TRBV15, with D possibly being TRBD1 (6 bases). Germline CDR1 is LNHNV and CDR2 is YYDKDF (reference sequence). CDR3 size: 12 residues. The V and J ends lost 4 bases and 12 bases respectively, with 15 bases between them. DNA for the CDR3: TGTGCCACCAGCACACAGGGCTACCCTCACACCTTC. It yields the protein CATSTQGYPHTF.

V usage is TRBV4-3 and J usage is TRBJ2-3, with 11 bases aligning to TRBD2. CDR1 is LGHNA, CDR2 YSLEER, per germline. Trimming cost V 1 base and J 2 bases; bases outside gene matches: 2. The CDR3 has 16 amino acids. CDR3 amino acids: CASSQGLAGITDTQYF. The CDR3 DNA follows: TGCGCCAGCAGCCAAGGACTAGCGGGGATCACAGATACGCAGTATTTT.

The chain combines TRBV9 with TRBJ2-5; D might be TRBD2 (6 bases). Trimming took off 3 bases at V and 5 bases at J, with 17 bases between the two ends. Germline lookup yields CDR1 SGDLS and CDR2 YYNGEE. This CDR3 spans 15 amino acids. This chain's CDR3 is CASSGAAGIAETQYF. CDR3 DNA sequence: TGTGCCAGCAGCGGGGCCGCGGGAATCGCGGAGACCCAGTACTTC.

Worth noting for this clone: Other DNA sequences from this sample encode an identical CDR3 as well. The chain employs TRBV5-4 and TRBJ2-7; 7 bases align to TRBD1. CDR3 length: 14 amino acids. Trimming at V came to 2 bases and at J to 1 base, leaving 3 bases not matched to a gene. CDR1 is SGHNT, CDR2 YYREEE, per germline (reference sequence). CDR3 loop: CASSLGTASYEQYF. The CDR3 DNA follows: TGTGCCAGCAGCTTAGGGACAGCGTCCTACGAGCAGTACTTC. Supplemented by reference TRBV5-4 and TRBJ2-7, the full variable domain reads ETGVTQSPTHLIKTRGQQVTLRCSSQSGHNTVSWYQQALGQGPQFIFQYYREEENGRGNFPPRFSGLQFPNYSSELNVNALELDDSALYLCASSLGTASYEQYFGPGTRLTVT.

The V and J genes are TRBV5-6 and TRBJ2-3; 7 bases are shared with TRBD2. The CDR3 runs to 15 residues. V was pared by 2 bases and J by 1 base, with 4 bases of the junction left unmatched. CDR1 is SGHDT, CDR2 YYEEEE, per germline. CDR3 nucleotides: TGTGCCAGCAGCTTAGCGGGGCAGGGCACAGATACGCAGTATTTT. This sequence encodes CASSLAGQGTDTQYF.

This chain uses TRBV6-6 with TRBJ1-4; 7 positions match TRBD1. Germline CDR1 and CDR2: MNHNY and SVGAGI (reference sequence). Trimming took 2 bases from V and 4 from J; bases not matched to a gene: 4. This CDR3 contains 15 residues. The CDR3 DNA is TGTGCCAGCAGTTACGTCCGGGACAGTAATGAAAAACTGTTTTTT. Its protein product is CASSYVRDSNEKLFF.

This chain links TRBV10-2 with TRBJ2-7; possible D gene TRBD1, 6 bases. CDR1 and CDR2 (germline): WSHSY, SAAADI. There are 14 residues in the CDR3. V lost 0 bases, J lost 5 bases, and 11 bases lay in between. The CDR3 DNA is TGCGCCAGCAGTGAGTCCGCAGGGGACCACGAGCAGTACGTC. Amino acids: CASSESAGDHEQYV.

The genes are TRBV5-1 and TRBJ2-7, with 12 bases fitting TRBD2. This CDR3 spans 15 amino acids. J was trimmed by 6 bases and V by 4 bases; bases with no gene match: 8. Per germline, CDR1 SGHRS and CDR2 YFSETQ. DNA for the CDR3: TGCGCCAGCAGCCCAACGGGACTAGCGGGCTCCGAGCAGTACTTC. The encoded protein is CASSPTGLAGSEQYF.

In its sample, this clone was seen once. The chain has TRBV19 and TRBJ1-1, with D hard to call. The CDR3 is made up of 14 amino acids. V was pared by 9 bases and J by 4 bases, with 18 bases between. Germline V CDR1 and CDR2: LNHDA, SQIVND (reference sequence). The CDR3 nucleotides are TGTGCCAGGCGTCGAGTCCCAGGTCGCACTGAAGCTTTCTTT. This codes for CARRRVPGRTEAFF. Drawing the rest from reference TRBV19 and TRBJ1-1, the complete variable domain is DGGITQSPKYLFRKEGQNVTLSCEQNLNHDAMYWYRQDPGQGLRLIYYSQIVNDFQKGDIAEGYSVSREKKESFPLTVTSAQKNPTAFYLCARRRVPGRTEAFFGQGTRLTVV.

The chain carries TRBV19 and TRBJ1-5; D remains unclear. The CDR3 runs 15 residues. V gave up 1 base and J gave up 1 base, with 8 bases separating them. CDR1 LNHDA and CDR2 SQIVND come from the germline V gene (reference sequence). This chain's CDR3 is CASSIGTASNQPQHF. The CDR3 DNA sequence: TGTGCCAGTAGTATAGGTACAGCCAGCAATCAGCCCCAGCATTTT.

This clone came up once. The gene calls are TRBV28 and TRBJ2-7; D remains unclear. The CDR3 loop spans 11 amino acids. The V gene lost 6 bases and the J gene lost 0 bases, with 3 bases spanning the gap. Germline loops: CDR1 MDHEN, CDR2 SYDVKM. DNA for the CDR3: TGTGCCAGCAGCGTCTCCTACGAGCAGTACTTC. Translation gives CASSVSYEQYF.

This clone was detected only once. The chain carries TRBV4-3 and TRBJ2-7, with TRBD2 identical over 7 bases. The J segment lost 2 bases and the V segment lost 1 base, leaving 8 bases of the junction unmatched. The V gene's germline CDR1 is LGHNA and CDR2 YSLEER. The CDR3 loop spans 16 amino acids. The DNA for the CDR3 is TGCGCCAGCAGCCAAGGACTGTCTAGCGGAGCCTACGAGCAGTACTTC. Its translation is CASSQGLSSGAYEQYF.

V is TRBV10-3 and J is TRBJ2-5; TRBD2 matches at 9 bases. CDR1 and CDR2 (germline): ENHRY, SYGVKD. J lost 3 bases, V lost 0 bases, and 5 bases had no gene match. The length of the CDR3 is 16 residues. As DNA, the CDR3 is TGTGCCATCAGTGAGTCGAAGGAGCGGGAGGAAGAGACCCAGTACTTC. Amino acid sequence: CAISESKEREEETQYF.

This clone was seen a few times. The chain is built from TRBV7-9 and TRBJ1-3; D uncertain. Trimming took 10 bases from V and 1 from J, leaving 8 bases between them. CDR1 is SEHNR, CDR2 FQNEAQ, per germline (reference sequence). The CDR3 spans 12 residues. CDR3 sequence reads: CATRRSGNTIYF. The CDR3 DNA reads TGTGCCACTAGAAGGTCTGGAAACACCATATATTTT.

Only one count was recorded for this clone. V is TRBV2 and J is TRBJ2-2; 10 nucleotides match TRBD2. Germline values: CDR1 SNHLY, CDR2 FYNNEI. V dropped 9 bases and J dropped 7; count of bases not matched to a gene: 5. CDR3 length equals 13 residues. The DNA of the CDR3 is TGTGCCAGGGCTAGCGGGGGTCGCGGGGAGCTGTTTTTT. Encoded protein: CARASGGRGELFF.

The gene calls are TRBV7-8 and TRBJ2-7, with TRBD2 identical over 9 bases. The CDR3 spans 16 residues. V dropped 3 bases and J dropped 3; count of bases not matched to a gene: 9. Germline V gene sequence: CDR1 SGHVS, CDR2 FQNEAQ. The chain's CDR3 is CASSFLGTSSLYEQYF. CDR3 coding DNA: TGTGCCAGCAGCTTCTTAGGGACTAGCTCTCTCTACGAGCAGTACTTC.

This clone was counted once. The genes are TRBV6-5 and TRBJ2-2; 8 nucleotides align to TRBD2. Germline V CDR1 and CDR2: MNHEY, SVGAGI. J was trimmed by 5 bases and V by 7 bases; bases with no gene match: 3. The CDR3 totals 13 residues. DNA of the CDR3: TGTGCCAGCACACCTAGCGGGACCGGGGAGCTGTTTTTT. Translation: CASTPSGTGELFF.

The V gene is TRBV6-6, the J gene TRBJ1-2; D is ambiguous. Germline CDR1 is MNHNY and CDR2 is SVGAGI (reference sequence). Trimming took 0 bases from V and 3 from J, leaving 14 bases between them. This CDR3 spans 16 amino acids. The chain's CDR3 is CASSYSPNPSDYGYTF. The CDR3 nucleotides read TGTGCCAGCAGTTACTCGCCGAACCCCTCGGACTATGGCTACACCTTC.

The V call is TRBV29-1, the J call TRBJ2-1; perhaps TRBD1 as D (5 bases). Per the germline V gene, CDR1 is SQVTM and CDR2 is ANQGSEA. The V end lost 8 bases, the J end lost 5 bases, and 19 bases lay between the germline ends. The CDR3 has 14 amino acids. This CDR3 is CSTGPQGSDNEQFF. The CDR3 DNA reads as TGCAGCACCGGACCCCAGGGTTCTGACAATGAGCAGTTCTTC.

The chain joins TRBV4-1 to TRBJ2-1; D remains ambiguous. V dropped 1 base and J dropped 7 bases, with 8 bases sitting between them. The CDR3 sequence is 13 residues long. The germline CDR1 and CDR2 sequences are MGHRA and YSYEKL. The CDR3 DNA follows: TGCGCCAGCAGCCAAGGGCCCGTGAATGAGCAGTTCTTC. Residues: CASSQGPVNEQFF.

V and J are TRBV11-3 and TRBJ1-3, with TRBD1 matching 7 bases. Germline loops: CDR1 SGHNT, CDR2 YENEEA. CDR3 length equals 19 residues. The ends lost 2 bases at V and 0 bases at J; junction bases unmatched: 13. The CDR3 here is CASSLSSSRDRGSGNTIYF. CDR3 sequence (DNA): TGTGCCAGCAGCTTATCTTCCTCACGGGACAGAGGCTCTGGAAACACCATATATTTT.

This clone is a singleton in its sample. The chain carries TRBV27 and TRBJ2-7; the D is unclear. V lost 6 bases and J 5 bases, leaving 14 bases between the germline ends. The CDR3 has 13 residues. Germline V gives CDR1 MNHEY, CDR2 SMNVEV (reference sequence). CDR3 sequence reads: CASSQPSEHEQYV. CDR3 DNA: TGTGCCAGCAGCCAACCCTCGGAGCACGAGCAGTACGTC.